Listed below are T cell receptor beta chains from one sample, sequenced in a study of T cells in tumors after PD-1 blockade. TCRdb's table, derived via immunoSEQ multiplex PCR, lists solely in-frame clones and lacks some. The repertoire holds 14,000 to 15,000 clones, with roughly 87% as singletons. The sequenced sample was PBMCs, obtained after anti-PD-1 treatment. These receptors were collected from a human donor with basal cell carcinoma. Each CDR3 is given with its conserved first and last residue. D genes are given only for firm matches. Some rows have no size entry. The others give once, few or many, or a class for an expanded clone.

J gene: TRBJ1-2
D gene: NA
V gene: TRBV7-2
clone size: NA
CDR3 protein: CASLGAGRFERYTF
CDR3 DNA: TGTGCCAGCCTGGGGGCGGGGCGGTTTGAGCGCTACACCTTC

J gene: TRBJ1-4
D gene: NA
V gene: TRBV28
clone size: NA
CDR3 protein: CASSLSGARSNEKLFF
CDR3 DNA: TGTGCCAGCAGTTTAAGTGGGGCCCGCTCTAATGAAAAACTGTTTTTT

J gene: TRBJ1-1
D gene: TRBD1
V gene: TRBV29-1
clone size: once
CDR3 protein: CSGGQGNTEAFF
CDR3 DNA: TGCAGCGGGGGACAGGGGAACACTGAAGCTTTCTTT

J gene: TRBJ1-5
D gene: NA
V gene: TRBV6-1
clone size: NA
CDR3 protein: CASSDRNQPQHF
CDR3 DNA: TGTGCCAGCAGTGATCGCAATCAGCCCCAGCATTTT

J gene: TRBJ1-5
D gene: NA
V gene: TRBV6-5
clone size: once
CDR3 protein: CASRLELNQPQHF
CDR3 DNA: TGTGCCAGCAGATTGGAGCTCAATCAGCCCCAGCATTTT

J gene: TRBJ2-3
D gene: NA
V gene: TRBV11-3
clone size: once
CDR3 protein: CASSLVSDTQYF
CDR3 DNA: TGTGCCAGCAGCTTAGTTTCAGATACGCAGTATTTT

J gene: TRBJ1-1
D gene: NA
V gene: TRBV6-4
clone size: NA
CDR3 protein: CASSLEVRGHHLFF
CDR3 DNA: TGTGCCAGCAGTCTTGAGGTGAGGGGACACCATCTCTTCTTT

J gene: TRBJ2-7
D gene: NA
V gene: TRBV12-3/TRBV12-4
clone size: NA
CDR3 protein: CASSAPEGEQYF
CDR3 DNA: TGTGCCAGCAGTGCTCCGGAGGGCGAGCAGTACTTC

J gene: TRBJ1-1
D gene: TRBD1
V gene: TRBV18
clone size: NA
CDR3 protein: CASSPNFGTGNTEAFF
CDR3 DNA: TGTGCCAGCTCACCAAACTTCGGGACAGGGAACACTGAAGCTTTCTTT

J gene: TRBJ2-7
D gene: TRBD2
V gene: TRBV7-9
clone size: NA
CDR3 protein: CASSVGSGRRNEQYF
CDR3 DNA: TGTGCCAGCAGCGTGGGTAGCGGGCGACGCAACGAGCAGTACTTC

J gene: TRBJ2-4
D gene: NA
V gene: TRBV7-2
clone size: NA
CDR3 protein: CASSPTGLLNIQYF
CDR3 DNA: TGTGCCAGCAGCCCAACAGGGTTACTAAACATTCAGTACTTC

J gene: TRBJ1-5
D gene: NA
V gene: TRBV12-3/TRBV12-4
clone size: NA
CDR3 protein: CASSVQTNQPQHF
CDR3 DNA: TGTGCCAGCAGTGTACAGACAAATCAGCCCCAGCATTTT

J gene: TRBJ2-2
D gene: NA
V gene: TRBV7-2
clone size: once
CDR3 protein: CASSSRGGNTGELFF
CDR3 DNA: TGTGCCAGCAGCTCCAGGGGGGGGAACACCGGGGAGCTGTTTTTT

J gene: TRBJ2-7
D gene: NA
V gene: TRBV7-9
clone size: NA
CDR3 protein: CASSLVLGAGEQYF
CDR3 DNA: TGTGCCAGCAGCTTAGTCCTGGGGGCGGGCGAGCAGTACTTC

J gene: TRBJ2-7
D gene: NA
V gene: TRBV6-5
clone size: NA
CDR3 protein: CASSYSRFNYEQYF
CDR3 DNA: TGTGCCAGCAGTTACTCGAGGTTCAACTACGAGCAGTACTTC

J gene: TRBJ2-1
D gene: NA
V gene: TRBV6-5
clone size: NA
CDR3 protein: CASRPHKWGEQFF
CDR3 DNA: TGTGCCAGCAGGCCGCATAAGTGGGGTGAGCAGTTCTTC

J gene: TRBJ2-7
D gene: NA
V gene: TRBV12-3/TRBV12-4
clone size: NA
CDR3 protein: CASSPNPTFEQYF
CDR3 DNA: TGTGCCAGCAGTCCCAACCCTACTTTCGAGCAGTACTTC

J gene: TRBJ1-5
D gene: NA
V gene: TRBV15
clone size: NA
CDR3 protein: CATSRGLYSNQPQHF
CDR3 DNA: TGTGCCACCAGCAGGGGACTTTATAGCAATCAGCCCCAGCATTTT

J gene: TRBJ2-1
D gene: NA
V gene: TRBV10-3
clone size: NA
CDR3 protein: CAISEPASPSEFF
CDR3 DNA: TGTGCCATCAGTGAGCCGGCGAGCCCCTCGGAGTTCTTC

J gene: TRBJ2-7
D gene: NA
V gene: TRBV5-4
clone size: few
CDR3 protein: CASSLDARRTLYEQYF
CDR3 DNA: TGTGCCAGCAGCTTGGACGCCAGGCGGACACTGTACGAGCAGTACTTC

J gene: TRBJ2-5
D gene: NA
V gene: TRBV24-1
clone size: NA
CDR3 protein: CATSPGTETQYF
CDR3 DNA: TGTGCCACCAGTCCAGGGACGGAGACCCAGTACTTC

J gene: TRBJ1-2
D gene: NA
V gene: TRBV5-1
clone size: NA
CDR3 protein: CASSSPGGAAGYTF
CDR3 DNA: TGCGCCAGCAGCTCGCCGGGGGGGGCGGCTGGCTACACCTTC

J gene: TRBJ2-1
D gene: NA
V gene: TRBV9
clone size: NA
CDR3 protein: CASSVDLEGAGSYNEQFF
CDR3 DNA: TGTGCCAGCAGCGTAGACCTGGAGGGAGCCGGCTCCTACAATGAGCAGTTCTTC

J gene: TRBJ2-5
D gene: NA
V gene: TRBV19
clone size: NA
CDR3 protein: CASSNAPTVTLPQYF
CDR3 DNA: TGTGCCAGTAGTAATGCCCCGACCGTGACGTTACCCCAGTACTTC

J gene: TRBJ1-4
D gene: TRBD1
V gene: TRBV5-5
clone size: NA
CDR3 protein: CASSNPTGGNEKLFF
CDR3 DNA: TGTGCCAGCAGCAACCCAACAGGGGGCAATGAAAAACTGTTTTTT

J gene: TRBJ1-4
D gene: NA
V gene: TRBV5-1
clone size: NA
CDR3 protein: CASSLARGYTTNEKLFF
CDR3 DNA: TGCGCCAGCAGCTTGGCAAGGGGCTACACAACTAATGAAAAACTGTTTTTT

J gene: TRBJ2-4
D gene: TRBD2
V gene: TRBV3-1/TRBV3-2
clone size: NA
CDR3 protein: CASSQDSRAGGPMGKNIQYF
CDR3 DNA: TGTGCCAGCAGCCAAGATTCTAGGGCGGGGGGGCCTATGGGCAAAAACATTCAGTACTTC

J gene: TRBJ2-1
D gene: TRBD2
V gene: TRBV27
clone size: NA
CDR3 protein: CASSTRTSGGASNEQFF
CDR3 DNA: TGTGCCAGCAGTACCCGGACTAGCGGGGGGGCCAGCAATGAGCAGTTCTTC

J gene: TRBJ2-3
D gene: TRBD2
V gene: TRBV4-3
clone size: NA
CDR3 protein: CASSQDFSGGADTQYF
CDR3 DNA: TGCGCCAGCAGCCAAGATTTTAGCGGGGGGGCAGATACGCAGTATTTT

J gene: TRBJ2-7
D gene: TRBD1
V gene: TRBV10-3
clone size: once
CDR3 protein: CATTGQRNSYEQYF
CDR3 DNA: TGTGCCACTACGGGACAGAGAAACTCCTACGAGCAGTACTTC

J gene: TRBJ1-5
D gene: NA
V gene: TRBV6-5
clone size: once
CDR3 protein: CASSYRWVGGNQPQHF
CDR3 DNA: TGTGCCAGCAGTTACCGTTGGGTTGGGGGGAATCAGCCCCAGCATTTT

J gene: TRBJ1-1
D gene: NA
V gene: TRBV7-6
clone size: NA
CDR3 protein: CASSLASGAEAFF
CDR3 DNA: TGTGCCAGCAGCTTAGCCTCCGGGGCTGAAGCTTTCTTT

J gene: TRBJ2-1
D gene: TRBD2
V gene: TRBV2
clone size: NA
CDR3 protein: CPSRDGGAREGSSYNEQFF
CDR3 DNA: TGTCCCAGCAGGGACGGGGGGGCGCGGGAGGGGAGCTCCTACAATGAGCAGTTCTTC